The 29 T cell receptor beta chains below come from one sample, sequenced in a study of Graves' ophthalmopathy and Graves' hyperthyroidism. Amplification of TCR beta CDR3 regions used RNA transcripts. Following a first-round RT-PCR that used HTBI primers, a second-round multiplex PCR was carried out. TCRdb recomputed calls from the multiplex PCR reads with MiXCR, one row per CDR3 protein. In the table there are over a million distinct CDR3 sequences, 36% of which are singletons. What was sequenced was peripheral blood or thyroid tissue (not recorded which). Receptors originate from an adult man with Graves' hyperthyroidism.

The rearrangement joins TRBV20-1 to TRBJ2-5; D might be TRBD1 (8 bases). The germline V gene has CDR1 DFQATT and CDR2 SNEGSKA (reference sequence). CDR3 length: 13 amino acids. V shed 1 base and J shed 10 bases, with 16 bases lying between them. The CDR3 DNA reads TGCAGTGCTAGAGTTACAGGGGGGGTCCTCCAGTACTTC. Amino acid sequence: CSARVTGGVLQYF.

V and J are TRBV15 and TRBJ1-2, with 9 bases lining up with TRBD1. The CDR3 has 15 residues. After removal of 2 bases from V and 5 bases from J, the junction contained 6 bases not matched to a gene. CDR1 and CDR2 from the germline V gene are LNHNV and YYDKDF (reference sequence). CDR3 loop: CATSRNAGTGYGYTF. In DNA, the CDR3 is TGTGCCACCAGCAGAAACGCCGGGACAGGGTATGGCTACACCTTC.

The CDR3 sequence is CAWSRTEYGYTF. The CDR3, as DNA: TGTGCCTGGAGCAGGACAGAATATGGCTACACCTTC. The chain is built from TRBV30 and TRBJ1-2; the D gene is possibly TRBD1 (6 bases). Deletions cut 3 bases from V and 5 bases from J, with 10 bases between. The CDR3 runs to 12 residues. CDR1 is GTSNPN and CDR2 is SVGIG in the germline V gene (reference sequence).

Many counts were recorded for this clonotype. V is TRBV5-1 and J is TRBJ1-4; 9 nucleotides agree with TRBD1. The CDR3 length is 15 residues. V was clipped by 4 bases and J by 6 bases; unmatched bases: 7. Per germline, CDR1 SGHRS and CDR2 YFSETQ. In DNA, the CDR3 is TGCGCCAGCAGCGGAGGGACAGGGCCGCATGAAAAACTGTTTTTT. This sequence encodes CASSGGTGPHEKLFF.

J is TRBJ1-2 and V is TRBV2; D gene uncertain. V was clipped by 2 bases and J by 1 base, with 14 bases between them. The CDR3 extends over 16 amino acids. Germline V gene sequence: CDR1 SNHLY, CDR2 FYNNEI. The CDR3, as DNA: TGTGCCAGCAGTGAATCGAAGGCTATTTTTAACTATGGCTACACCTTC. This translates into CASSESKAIFNYGYTF.

Remarks on this clonotype: This sequence may be a read error, since a much larger clone differs from it by one base. V usage is TRBV5-1 and J usage is TRBJ1-6, with TRBD1 matching 9 bases. The CDR3 has 14 residues. CDR1 and CDR2 from the germline V gene are SGHRS and YFSETQ. This CDR3 reads CASSWTGVNPPLHF. CDR3 bases: TGCGCCAGCAGCTGGACAGGGGTTAATCCACCCCTCCACTTT.

The V gene is TRBV7-6, the J gene TRBJ1-3; no reliable D call. V dropped 0 bases and J dropped 4 bases, with 10 bases sitting between them. The CDR3 has 15 residues. Germline values: CDR1 SGHVS, CDR2 FNYEAQ. This chain's CDR3 is CASSLAGNPGNTIYF. Here the CDR3 DNA reads TGTGCCAGCAGCTTAGCGGGGAACCCAGGAAACACCATATATTTT.

There are many counts of this clonotype. The chain combines TRBV11-2 with TRBJ2-7, with unresolved D. Per the germline V gene, CDR1 is SGHAT and CDR2 is FQNNGV. The CDR3 sequence is 12 residues long. V was clipped by 5 bases and J by 2 bases, with 7 bases between them. CDR3 nucleotides: TGTGCCAGCAGCGCAGAGACCTACGAGCAGTACTTC. Its translation: CASSAETYEQYF.

This clonotype was observed a handful of times. One end of the junction fails to match germline, which may point to a read error. The chain uses TRBV10-3 and TRBJ2-7; 12 nucleotides line up with TRBD1. This CDR3 contains 18 residues. Germline V gene sequence: CDR1 ENHRY, CDR2 SYGVKD. The CDR3 DNA sequence: TGTGCCAGCAGTTCTATAGCCGGGACAGGGGGCGTTGTCGACGAGCAGTACTTC. Encoded protein: CASSSIAGTGGVVDEQYF.

For this clonotype: One base away lies a much larger clone, so this may be a sequencing read error. V usage is TRBV29-1 and J usage is TRBJ2-7, with 7 positions matching TRBD2. From germline, CDR1 is SQVTM and CDR2 ANQGSEA. The CDR3 runs to 14 residues. The CDR3 DNA reads as TGCAGCGTTGAAGATCGCGGGGGAGGATACGGGCAGTACTTC. Translating it yields CSVEDRGGGYGQYF.

This clonotype was observed many times. J is TRBJ2-5 and V is TRBV7-8; perhaps D is TRBD1 or TRBD2 (5 bases each). This CDR3 region has 16 residues. Germline CDR1 reads SGHVS; CDR2 reads FQNEAQ. V dropped 5 bases and J dropped 8 bases, with 24 bases sitting between them. The CDR3 loop is CASSLYFGVVGDTQYF. CDR3 nucleotide sequence: TGTGCCAGCAGCCTATACTTCGGGGTTGTCGGGGACACCCAGTACTTC.

This clonotype was counted at least ten times. The chain carries TRBV11-2 and TRBJ2-5; 9 bases are shared with TRBD1. The ends lost 5 bases at V and 10 bases at J; junction bases unmatched: 11. CDR3 length: 14 amino acids. Germline loops: CDR1 SGHAT, CDR2 FQNNGV. The CDR3 region is CASSVKQGALGQYF. As DNA, the CDR3 is TGTGCCAGCAGCGTAAAACAGGGGGCGCTCGGCCAGTACTTC.

This clonotype occurred many times. V is TRBV7-9 and J is TRBJ2-7; TRBD2 aligns across 9 bases. Trimming cost V 5 bases and J 4 bases; bases outside gene matches: 12. Per germline, CDR1 SEHNR and CDR2 FQNEAQ (reference sequence). CDR3 size: 16 residues. The CDR3 sequence is CASSLRRGSGSYEQYF. DNA of the CDR3: TGTGCCAGCAGCCTTAGAAGGGGTAGCGGGAGTTACGAGCAGTACTTC.

Written as DNA, the CDR3 is TGCAGTGCTCCTCAGGGTGGGATGAACACTGAAGCTTTCTTT. Its protein product is CSAPQGGMNTEAFF. This chain connects TRBV20-1 to TRBJ1-1; D is possibly TRBD1 (5 bases). Germline V gives CDR1 DFQATT, CDR2 SNEGSKA (reference sequence). Trimming took off 5 bases at V and 0 bases at J, with 13 bases between the two ends. The CDR3 covers 14 residues.

This clonotype was found many times. The chain recombines TRBV29-1 with TRBJ1-1, with D hard to call. Germline-derived CDR1 and CDR2 are SQVTM and ANQGSEA. The ends were cut back, 6 bases at V and 5 bases at J, with 7 bases in the middle. The length of the CDR3 is 10 residues. The CDR3 DNA follows: TGCAGCGTCCTCCGGACTGAAGCTTTCTTT. Translating it yields CSVLRTEAFF.

The CDR3 bases are TGTGCCAGCAGCCTTAGATGGGGGCTCGCTTTCTTT. Translation gives CASSLRWGLAFF. The gene calls are TRBV7-7 and TRBJ1-1; D might be TRBD1 (6 bases). Trimming took 5 bases from V and 11 from J, leaving 15 bases between them. The germline CDR1 and CDR2 sequences are SSHAT and FNYEAQ (reference sequence). The CDR3 spans 12 residues.

The chain joins TRBV9 to TRBJ2-5; no clear D. Germline-derived CDR1 and CDR2 are SGDLS and YYNGEE. The CDR3 sequence is 13 residues long. Between the trimmed V and J ends, which lost 1 base and 5 bases, there was a span of 9 bases. For the CDR3, the DNA is TGTGCCAGCAGCGTATCGGCGGTTGAGACCCAGTACTTC. Its protein product is CASSVSAVETQYF.

In this sample, this clonotype turned up many times. The chain recombines TRBV10-3 with TRBJ2-7; TRBD1 agrees at 7 bases. V was pared by 10 bases and J by 0 bases, with 24 bases of the junction left unmatched. The CDR3 covers 19 residues. Germline-derived CDR1 and CDR2 are ENHRY and SYGVKD. CDR3 bases: TGTGCCAAACGTGATCAGAGGGGGCTGGTCATCTGCGCCTCCTACGAGCAGTACTTC. It specifies CAKRDQRGLVICASYEQYF.

This clonotype was counted ten times or more. The chain joins TRBV10-3 to TRBJ2-7, with a weak D call TRBD1 (5 bases). Trimming pared 3 bases from V and 4 bases from J, leaving 7 bases between. This CDR3 has 12 amino acids. Germline V CDR1 and CDR2: ENHRY, SYGVKD. The CDR3 here is CAISDRGYEQYF. The CDR3 DNA reads as TGTGCCATCAGTGATAGGGGTTACGAGCAGTACTTC.

The chain uses TRBV5-5 and TRBJ1-2, with 10 bases lining up with TRBD1. V lost 5 bases and J lost 4; bases outside the gene matches: 5. The CDR3 consists of 14 residues. Germline loops: CDR1 SGHKS, CDR2 YYEKEE (reference sequence). CDR3 sequence reads: CASRYGTGAYGYTF. CDR3 bases: TGTGCCAGCAGGTACGGGACAGGGGCCTATGGCTACACCTTC.

This clonotype was recorded a few times. This chain uses TRBV27 with TRBJ2-5; D may match TRBD1 or TRBD2 (5 bases each). The CDR3 contains 14 residues. Trimming pared 5 bases from V and 6 bases from J, leaving 16 bases between. Germline V gene lookup returns CDR1 MNHEY and CDR2 SMNVEV (reference sequence). Here the CDR3 reads CASSVGQGGQTQYF. The CDR3 region has the DNA TGTGCCAGCAGTGTCGGGCAGGGCGGGCAGACCCAGTACTTC.

The chain is built from TRBV6-2 or TRBV6-3 and TRBJ1-1; D is ambiguous. The CDR3 loop spans 14 amino acids. V was cut by 0 bases and J by 3 bases, with 8 bases left in between. CDR1 and CDR2 from the germline V gene are MNHEY and SVGEGT. The DNA for the CDR3 is TGTGCCAGCAGTTACTCTTCAAGTTACACTGAAGCTTTCTTT. Residues: CASSYSSSYTEAFF.

This clonotype was observed at least ten times. The chain uses TRBV5-5 and TRBJ2-7, with D unclear. V was cut by 3 bases and J by 4 bases, with 20 bases left in between. Germline assignment: CDR1 SGHKS and CDR2 YYEKEE (reference sequence). The CDR3 loop spans 16 amino acids. CDR3 bases: TGTGCCAGCAGCTCGAATCCGGACCCGGCGTCATACGAGCAGTACTTC. Translating gives CASSSNPDPASYEQYF.

Ten or more counts support this clonotype. The chain employs TRBV7-2 and TRBJ2-6; TRBD1 agrees at 12 bases. Per germline, CDR1 SGHTA and CDR2 FQGNSA. This CDR3 has 18 residues. Trimming at V came to 10 bases and at J to 3 bases, leaving 13 bases not matched to a gene. The CDR3 region is CATKYPGQGAGGANVLTF. The CDR3 nucleotides read TGTGCCACCAAGTACCCGGGACAGGGGGCAGGTGGGGCCAACGTCCTGACTTTC.

The chain employs TRBV5-1 and TRBJ2-7; 7 bases are a match to TRBD2. V trimming: 4 bases; J trimming: 1 base; junction bases outside the gene matches: 5. This CDR3 spans 14 amino acids. CDR1 is SGHRS and CDR2 is YFSETQ in the germline V gene. The CDR3 loop is CASSTPGGSYEQYF. The CDR3 DNA is TGCGCCAGCAGCACCCCGGGGGGATCCTACGAGCAGTACTTC.

Ten or more counts support this clonotype. The V and J genes are TRBV4-1 and TRBJ1-1; 8 bases map to TRBD1. Unmatched junction bases numbered 5, after V lost 1 base and J lost 1 base. The CDR3 totals 16 residues. Germline V lookup: CDR1 MGHRA, CDR2 YSYEKL. This chain's CDR3 is CASSQVNTGGNTEAFF. CDR3 DNA: TGCGCCAGCAGCCAAGTGAACACAGGGGGGAACACTGAAGCTTTCTTT.

This clonotype has a count of ten or more. The V and J genes are TRBV7-9 and TRBJ2-7, with D perhaps matching TRBD1 (5 bases). The CDR3 is 14 amino acids. Germline values: CDR1 SEHNR, CDR2 FQNEAQ (reference sequence). Trimming took 3 bases from V and 0 from J, leaving 9 bases between them. The CDR3 loop reads CASSFRAHSYEQYF. In DNA, the CDR3 is TGTGCCAGCAGCTTCAGGGCCCACTCCTACGAGCAGTACTTC.

The CDR3 sequence: CASSLGGRAGANVLTF. In DNA, the CDR3 is TGTGCCAGCAGCTTAGGCGGCAGGGCTGGGGCCAACGTCCTGACTTTC. This chain joins TRBV7-9 and TRBJ2-6; D possibly corresponds to TRBD1 (5 bases). This CDR3 region has 16 residues. The V gene lost 1 base and the J gene lost 2 bases, with 9 bases spanning the gap. CDR1 is SEHNR and CDR2 is FQNEAQ in the germline V gene (reference sequence).

This clonotype was seen ten or more times. J is TRBJ2-7 and V is TRBV2; no clear D gene. V dropped 4 bases and J dropped 3 bases, with 10 bases sitting between them. Germline V gene sequence: CDR1 SNHLY, CDR2 FYNNEI. The CDR3 loop spans 13 amino acids. Here the CDR3 DNA reads TGTGCCAGCAGTGTAATCGCACTCTACGAGCAGTACTTC. It specifies CASSVIALYEQYF.